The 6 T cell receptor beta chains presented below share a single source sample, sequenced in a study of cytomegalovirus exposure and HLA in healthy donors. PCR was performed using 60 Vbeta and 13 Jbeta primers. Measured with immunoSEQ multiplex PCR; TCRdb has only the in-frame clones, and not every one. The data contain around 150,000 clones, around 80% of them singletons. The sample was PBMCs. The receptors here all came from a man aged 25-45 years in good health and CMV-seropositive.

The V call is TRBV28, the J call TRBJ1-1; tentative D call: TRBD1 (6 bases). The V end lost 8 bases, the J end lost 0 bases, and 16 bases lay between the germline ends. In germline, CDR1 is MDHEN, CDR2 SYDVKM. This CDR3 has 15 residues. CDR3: CASQGQLNMNTEAFF. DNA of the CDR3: TGTGCCAGCCAAGGACAGTTAAATATGAACACTGAAGCTTTCTTT.

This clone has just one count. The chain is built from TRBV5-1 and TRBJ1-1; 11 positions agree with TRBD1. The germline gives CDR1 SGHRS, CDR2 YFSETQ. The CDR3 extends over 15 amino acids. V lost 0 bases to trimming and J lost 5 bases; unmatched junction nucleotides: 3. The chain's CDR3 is CASSLAGTGGTEAFF. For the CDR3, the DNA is TGCGCCAGCAGCTTGGCAGGGACAGGGGGGACTGAAGCTTTCTTT.

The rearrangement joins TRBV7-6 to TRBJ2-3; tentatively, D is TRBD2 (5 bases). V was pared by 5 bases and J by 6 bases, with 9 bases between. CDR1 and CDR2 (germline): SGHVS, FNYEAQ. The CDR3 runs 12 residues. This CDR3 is CASSPGVDTQYF. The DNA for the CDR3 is TGTGCCAGCAGCCCCGGGGTGGATACGCAGTATTTT.

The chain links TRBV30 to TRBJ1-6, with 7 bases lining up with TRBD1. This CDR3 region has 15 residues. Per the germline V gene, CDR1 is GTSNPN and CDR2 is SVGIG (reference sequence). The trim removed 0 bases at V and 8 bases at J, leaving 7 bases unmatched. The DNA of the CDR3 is TGTGCCTGGAGTGTGGGGACAGTGCTGGATTCACCCCTCCACTTT. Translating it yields CAWSVGTVLDSPLHF.

Here the CDR3 reads CASFPGSSTYNEQFF. DNA of the CDR3: TGTGCCAGCTTCCCGGGAAGCAGTACCTACAATGAGCAGTTCTTC. This chain joins TRBV6-1 and TRBJ2-1; tentatively, D is TRBD2 (5 bases). Deletions cut 8 bases from V and 2 bases from J, with 16 bases between. The CDR3 consists of 15 residues. Looked up from germline, CDR1 is MNHNS and CDR2 is SASEGT.

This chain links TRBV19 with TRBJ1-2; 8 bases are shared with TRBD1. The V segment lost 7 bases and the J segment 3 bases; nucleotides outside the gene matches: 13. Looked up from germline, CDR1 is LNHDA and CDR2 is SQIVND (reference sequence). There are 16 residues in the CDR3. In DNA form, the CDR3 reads TGTGCCAGTACCCCGAACCCACGACAGGGGCACTATGGCTACACCTTC. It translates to CASTPNPRQGHYGYTF.